This T cell receptor beta chain was identified during a study of neurological immune-mediated disorders. The cDNA was synthesized by 5'RACE incorporating 10-nucleotide random UMIs. TCRdb processed the 5' RACE reads anew with MiXCR; each CDR3 protein has one entry. The data show just under 60,000 distinct CDR3 sequences, under 2.5% seen once. CDR1 and CDR2 from the germline V gene are LGHDT and YNNKEL (reference sequence). The CDR3 is 14 residues long. V lost 3 bases and J 8 bases, leaving 13 bases between the germline ends. General observations from the study: No CDR3 amino acid sequences recurred among expanded clones across subjects, suggesting private repertoires in all groups.

This clonotype has a count of ten or more. What it binds is not known. Unsorted libraries were prepared from 2 million PBMCs held at -80 C. Material: PBMCs. The TCR comes from a man aged 50 to 59 with multiple sclerosis. The V and J genes are TRBV3-1 and TRBJ1-4; no clear D gene. The chain's CDR3 is CASSHGPREEKLFF. The CDR3 coding sequence is TGTGCCAGCAGCCACGGACCAAGGGAGGAAAAACTGTTTTTT.